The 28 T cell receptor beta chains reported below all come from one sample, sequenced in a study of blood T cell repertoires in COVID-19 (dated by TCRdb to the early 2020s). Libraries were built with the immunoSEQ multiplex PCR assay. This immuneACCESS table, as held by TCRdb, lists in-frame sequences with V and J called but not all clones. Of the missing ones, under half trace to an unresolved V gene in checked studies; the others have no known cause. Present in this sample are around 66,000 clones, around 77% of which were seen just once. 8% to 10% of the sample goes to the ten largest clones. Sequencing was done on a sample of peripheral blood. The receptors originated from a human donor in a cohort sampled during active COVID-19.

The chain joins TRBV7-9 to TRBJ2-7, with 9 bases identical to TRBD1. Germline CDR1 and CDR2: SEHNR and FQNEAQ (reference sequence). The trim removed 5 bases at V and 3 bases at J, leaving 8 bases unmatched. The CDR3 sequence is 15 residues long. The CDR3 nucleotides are TGTGCCAGCAGCCGGGACAGGGAAAGTCTCTACGAGCAGTACTTC. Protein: CASSRDRESLYEQYF.

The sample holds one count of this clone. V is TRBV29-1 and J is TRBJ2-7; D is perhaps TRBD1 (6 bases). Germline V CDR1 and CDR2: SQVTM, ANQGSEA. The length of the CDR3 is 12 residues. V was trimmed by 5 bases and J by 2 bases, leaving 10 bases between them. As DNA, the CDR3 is TGCAGCGTTCGGGACACTGCCTACGAGCAGTACTTC. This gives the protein CSVRDTAYEQYF.

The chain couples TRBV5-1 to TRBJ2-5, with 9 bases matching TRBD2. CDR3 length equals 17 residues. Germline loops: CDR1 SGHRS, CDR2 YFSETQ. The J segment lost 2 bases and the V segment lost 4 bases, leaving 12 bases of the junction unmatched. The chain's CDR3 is CASSTLPSGTRQETQYF. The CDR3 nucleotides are TGCGCCAGCAGCACACTCCCTAGCGGGACCCGTCAAGAGACCCAGTACTTC.

The CDR3 region has the DNA TGTGCCAGCAGCAAAGACTCCTGGGACAGGGGCCACGAGCAGTACTTC. It encodes CASSKDSWDRGHEQYF. This sequence joins TRBV21-1 and TRBJ2-7; TRBD1 reflects the table's D call only, with no check against the DNA. TRBV21-1 represents a pseudogene. The CDR3 has 16 amino acids.

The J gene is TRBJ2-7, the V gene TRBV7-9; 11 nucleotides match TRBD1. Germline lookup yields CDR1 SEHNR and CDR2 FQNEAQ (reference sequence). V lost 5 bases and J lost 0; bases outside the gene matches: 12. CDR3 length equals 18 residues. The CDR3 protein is CASSRFGQGATSSYEQYF. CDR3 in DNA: TGTGCCAGCAGCCGATTCGGACAGGGGGCCACTAGCTCCTACGAGCAGTACTTC.

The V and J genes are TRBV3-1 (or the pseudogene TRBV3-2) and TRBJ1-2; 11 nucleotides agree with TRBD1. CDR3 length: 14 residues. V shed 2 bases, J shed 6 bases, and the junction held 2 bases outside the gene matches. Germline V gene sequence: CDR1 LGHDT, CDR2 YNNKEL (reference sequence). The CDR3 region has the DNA TGTGCCAGCAGCCAACAGGACAGGGGGCATGGCTACACCTTC. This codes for CASSQQDRGHGYTF.

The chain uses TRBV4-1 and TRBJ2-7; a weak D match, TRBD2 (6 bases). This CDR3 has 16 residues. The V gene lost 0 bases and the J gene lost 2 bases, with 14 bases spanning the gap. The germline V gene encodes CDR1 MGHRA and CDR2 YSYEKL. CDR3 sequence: CASSQDAAGTPYEQYF. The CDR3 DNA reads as TGCGCCAGCAGCCAAGATGCAGCGGGTACCCCCTACGAGCAGTACTTC.

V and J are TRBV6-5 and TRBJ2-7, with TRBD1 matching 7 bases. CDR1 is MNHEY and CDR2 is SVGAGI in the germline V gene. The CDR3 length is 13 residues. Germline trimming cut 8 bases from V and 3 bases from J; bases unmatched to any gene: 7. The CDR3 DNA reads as TGTGCCAGCGGCCCTGGGACAGTCTACGAGCAGTACTTC. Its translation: CASGPGTVYEQYF.

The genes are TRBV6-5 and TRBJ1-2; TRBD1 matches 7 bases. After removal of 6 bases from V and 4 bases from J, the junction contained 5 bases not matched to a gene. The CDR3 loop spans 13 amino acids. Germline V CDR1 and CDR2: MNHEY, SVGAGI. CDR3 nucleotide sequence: TGTGCCAGCAGCTGGGACAGATCCTATGGCTACACCTTC. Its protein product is CASSWDRSYGYTF.

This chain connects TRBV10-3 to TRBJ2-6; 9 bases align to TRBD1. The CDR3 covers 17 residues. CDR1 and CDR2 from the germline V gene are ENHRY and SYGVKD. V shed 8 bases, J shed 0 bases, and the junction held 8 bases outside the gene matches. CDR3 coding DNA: TGTGCCATCGGGGGGGGACAGGGTTTCTCTGGGGCCAACGTCCTGACTTTC. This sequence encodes CAIGGGQGFSGANVLTF.

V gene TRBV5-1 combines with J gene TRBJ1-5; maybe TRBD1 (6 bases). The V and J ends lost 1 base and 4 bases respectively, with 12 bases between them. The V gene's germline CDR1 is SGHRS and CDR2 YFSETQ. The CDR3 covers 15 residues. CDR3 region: CASSLTTGSNQPQHF. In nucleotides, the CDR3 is TGCGCCAGCAGCTTGACCACAGGGTCGAATCAGCCCCAGCATTTT. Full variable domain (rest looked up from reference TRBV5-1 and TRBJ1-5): KAGVTQTPRYLIKTRGQQVTLSCSPISGHRSVSWYQQTPGQGLQFLFEYFSETQRNKGNFPGRFSGRQFSNSRSEMNVSTLELGDSALYLCASSLTTGSNQPQHFGDGTRLSIL.

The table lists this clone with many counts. The CDR3 region is CASSGALGGSIYF. The CDR3 DNA is TGTGCCAGCAGCGGGGCTTTAGGTGGCTCCATATATTTT. The rearrangement uses TRBV9 and TRBJ1-3; D not resolved. The V gene's germline CDR1 is SGDLS and CDR2 YYNGEE. The CDR3 contains 13 residues. The V gene lost 3 bases and the J gene lost 11 bases, with 15 bases spanning the gap.

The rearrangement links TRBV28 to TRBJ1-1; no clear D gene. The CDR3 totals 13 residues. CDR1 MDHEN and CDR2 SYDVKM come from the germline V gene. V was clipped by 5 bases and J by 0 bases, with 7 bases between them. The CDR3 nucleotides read TGTGCCAGCAGTGGGCACATGAACACTGAAGCTTTCTTT. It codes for CASSGHMNTEAFF.

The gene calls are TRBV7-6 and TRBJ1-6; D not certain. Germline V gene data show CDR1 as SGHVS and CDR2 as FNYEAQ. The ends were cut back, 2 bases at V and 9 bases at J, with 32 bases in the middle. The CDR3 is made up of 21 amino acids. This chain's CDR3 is CASSLNVPPPTWSETSSPLHF. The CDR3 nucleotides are TGTGCCAGCAGCTTAAATGTACCCCCTCCCACTTGGTCTGAGACAAGTTCACCCCTCCACTTT. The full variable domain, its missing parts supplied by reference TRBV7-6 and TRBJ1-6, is GAGVSQSPRYKVTKRGQDVALRCDPISGHVSLYWYRQALGQGPEFLTYFNYEAQQDKSGLPNDRFSAERPEGSISTLTIQRTEQRDSAMYRCASSLNVPPPTWSETSSPLHFGNGTRLTVT.

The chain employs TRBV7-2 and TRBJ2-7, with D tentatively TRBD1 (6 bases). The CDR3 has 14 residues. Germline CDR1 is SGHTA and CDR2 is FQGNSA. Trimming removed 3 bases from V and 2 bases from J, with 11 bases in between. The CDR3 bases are TGTGCCAGCAGCTTTCCGGACAGAACCTACGAGCAGTACTTC. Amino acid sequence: CASSFPDRTYEQYF.

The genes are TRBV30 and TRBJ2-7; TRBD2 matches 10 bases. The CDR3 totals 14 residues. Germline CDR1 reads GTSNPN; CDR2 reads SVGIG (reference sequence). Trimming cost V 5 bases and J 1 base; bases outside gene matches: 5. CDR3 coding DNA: TGTGCCTGGGCCGCTAGCGGGAGTTCCTACGAGCAGTACTTC. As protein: CAWAASGSSYEQYF. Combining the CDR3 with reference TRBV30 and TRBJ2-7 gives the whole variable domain SQTIHQWPATLVQPVGSPLSLECTVEGTSNPNLYWYRQAAGRGLQLLFYSVGIGQISSEVPQNLSASRPQDRQFILSSKKLLLSDSGFYLCAWAASGSSYEQYFGPGTRLTVT.

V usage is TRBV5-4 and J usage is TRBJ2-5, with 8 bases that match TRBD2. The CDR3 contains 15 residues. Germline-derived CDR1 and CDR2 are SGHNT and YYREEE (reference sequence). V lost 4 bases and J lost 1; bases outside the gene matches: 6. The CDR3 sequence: CASSPGRVPQETQYF. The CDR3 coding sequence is TGTGCCAGCAGCCCCGGGAGGGTGCCCCAAGAGACCCAGTACTTC.

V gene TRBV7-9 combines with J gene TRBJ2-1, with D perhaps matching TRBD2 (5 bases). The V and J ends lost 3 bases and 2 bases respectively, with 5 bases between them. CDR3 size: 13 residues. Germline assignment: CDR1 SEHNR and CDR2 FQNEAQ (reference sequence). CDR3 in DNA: TGTGCCAGCAGCTTCGGGGCCTACAATGAGCAGTTCTTC. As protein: CASSFGAYNEQFF. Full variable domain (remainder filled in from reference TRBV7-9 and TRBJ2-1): DTGVSQNPRHKITKRGQNVTFRCDPISEHNRLYWYRQTLGQGPEFLTYFQNEAQLEKSRLLSDRFSAERPKGSFSTLEIQRTEQGDSAMYLCASSFGAYNEQFFGPGTRLTVL.

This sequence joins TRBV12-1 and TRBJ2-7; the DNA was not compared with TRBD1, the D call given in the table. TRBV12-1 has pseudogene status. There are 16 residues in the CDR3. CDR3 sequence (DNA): TGTGCCAGCAGCTTTGCCAGGACCTATCGACAGTACGAGCAGTACTTC. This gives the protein CASSFARTYRQYEQYF.

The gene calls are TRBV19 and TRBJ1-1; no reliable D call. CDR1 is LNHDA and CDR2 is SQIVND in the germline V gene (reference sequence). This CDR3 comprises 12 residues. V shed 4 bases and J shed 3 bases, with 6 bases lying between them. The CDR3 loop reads CASSRGDTEAFF. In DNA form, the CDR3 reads TGTGCCAGTAGTAGGGGAGACACTGAAGCTTTCTTT.

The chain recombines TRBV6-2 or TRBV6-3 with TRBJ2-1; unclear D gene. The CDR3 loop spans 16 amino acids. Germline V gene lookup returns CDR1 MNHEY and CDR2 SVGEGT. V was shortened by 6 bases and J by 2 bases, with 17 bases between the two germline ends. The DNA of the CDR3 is TGTGCCAGCAGCCTACTACAAGCCAGTCCCTACAATGAGCAGTTCTTC. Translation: CASSLLQASPYNEQFF.

This CDR3 reads CASSSTGQSNQPQHF. DNA for the CDR3: TGTGCCAGCAGCTCAACGGGACAGAGCAATCAGCCCCAGCATTTT. The V and J genes are TRBV7-2 and TRBJ1-5, with 7 bases lining up with TRBD1. V shed 4 bases and J 1 base; nucleotides not matched to a gene: 4. The CDR3 consists of 15 residues. CDR1 and CDR2 from the germline V gene are SGHTA and FQGNSA.

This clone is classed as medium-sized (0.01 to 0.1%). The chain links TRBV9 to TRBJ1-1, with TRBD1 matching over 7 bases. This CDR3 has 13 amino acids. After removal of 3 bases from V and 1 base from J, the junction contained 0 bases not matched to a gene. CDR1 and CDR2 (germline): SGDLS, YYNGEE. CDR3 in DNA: TGTGCCAGCAGCGAGGGGGCGAACACTGAAGCTTTCTTT. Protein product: CASSEGANTEAFF.

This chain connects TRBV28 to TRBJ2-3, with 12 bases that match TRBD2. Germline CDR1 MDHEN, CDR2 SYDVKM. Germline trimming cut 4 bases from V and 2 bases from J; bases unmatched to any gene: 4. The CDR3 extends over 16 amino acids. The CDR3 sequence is CASSSGLAGPTDTQYF. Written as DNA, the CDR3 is TGTGCCAGCAGTTCGGGACTAGCGGGCCCCACAGATACGCAGTATTTT. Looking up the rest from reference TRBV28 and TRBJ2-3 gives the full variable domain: DVKVTQSSRYLVKRTGEKVFLECVQDMDHENMFWYRQDPGLGLRLIYFSYDVKMKEKGDIPEGYSVSREKKERFSLILESASTNQTSMYLCASSSGLAGPTDTQYFGPGTRLTVL.

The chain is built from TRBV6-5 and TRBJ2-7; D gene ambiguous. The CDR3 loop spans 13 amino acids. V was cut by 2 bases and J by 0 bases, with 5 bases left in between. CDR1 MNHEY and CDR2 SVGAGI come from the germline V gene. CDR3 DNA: TGTGCCAGCAGTTACAGGAGCTCCTACGAGCAGTACTTC. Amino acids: CASSYRSSYEQYF.

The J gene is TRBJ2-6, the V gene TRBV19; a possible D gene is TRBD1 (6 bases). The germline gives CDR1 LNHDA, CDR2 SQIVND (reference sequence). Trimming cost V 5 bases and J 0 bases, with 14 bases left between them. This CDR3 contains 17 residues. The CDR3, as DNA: TGTGCCAGTAGTCCGACCTCGACAGGCTCTGGGGCCAACGTCCTGACTTTC. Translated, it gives CASSPTSTGSGANVLTF.

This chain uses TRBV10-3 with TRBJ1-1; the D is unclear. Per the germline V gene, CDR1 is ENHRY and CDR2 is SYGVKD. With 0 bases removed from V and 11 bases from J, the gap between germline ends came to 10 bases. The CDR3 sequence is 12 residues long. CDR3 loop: CAISESKTVAFF. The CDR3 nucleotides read TGTGCCATCAGTGAGTCGAAAACAGTGGCTTTCTTT.

This CDR3 reads CASSFRAGARNGELFF. The CDR3 bases are TGTGCCAGCAGCTTCCGAGCGGGAGCTCGGAACGGGGAGCTGTTTTTT. The V call is TRBV7-9, the J call TRBJ2-2, with 8 bases lining up with TRBD2. With V trimmed by 3 bases and J by 7 bases, 10 bases remained unmatched. Per the germline V gene, CDR1 is SEHNR and CDR2 is FQNEAQ (reference sequence). CDR3 length equals 16 residues.